This entry features one T cell receptor beta chain sequence. The target antigen is unknown. Germline CDR1 reads ENHRY; CDR2 reads SYGVKD. The CDR3 sequence is 15 residues long. V trimming: 2 bases; J trimming: 6 bases; junction bases outside the gene matches: 4. The sample comes from a study of post-analysis software for immune sequencing data. Findings of the study overall: Samples from a shared batch, those prepared together, strongly co-clustered by F measure. When patients were compared with controls, about five TRBV segments were more frequent, TRBV5-6, TRBV5-1 and TRBV20-1 among them.

cDNA libraries of TCR beta carried unique molecular identifiers. TCRdb reprocessed the PCR reads via MiXCR and lists one record per CDR3 protein. Here the sample spans fewer than 600,000 distinct CDR3 sequences, 40% to 55% being singletons. The sequenced sample was blood. The TCR was taken from a girl between 10 and 17 years old with multiple sclerosis. The V gene is TRBV10-3, the J gene TRBJ2-7; 13 bases match TRBD2. CDR3 nucleotides: TGTGCCATCAGTGAGCGGACTAGCGGGAGTCTCGAGCAGTACTTC. Translation: CAISERTSGSLEQYF.